The subject of this entry is one T cell receptor beta chain. The record originates from a study of human T cells and chemical hapten exposure. Sample time point: patch test 3, about 24 weeks after DPC sensitization. Stated treatment: therapeutic diphenylcyclopropenone sensitization with weekly scalp DPC. The CDR3 length is 14 residues. Per the germline V gene, CDR1 is SGDLS and CDR2 is YYNGEE. With 3 bases clipped from V and 5 bases from J, the junction kept 7 bases outside the gene matches. MiXCR, applied by TCRdb to the RACE reads, yields one record per CDR3 protein. The repertoire holds tens of thousands of distinct CDR3 sequences, around 13% seen once, with approximately 5% in the top ten.

The chain couples TRBV9 to TRBJ2-7, with 8 bases fitting TRBD2. Material: whole blood, obtained in connection with sensitization to the hapten diphenylcyclopropenone (DPC). This TCR was recovered from a woman between 45 and 65 years old with alopecia areata. Some clones in this sample may be carry-over from other donors' samples. The CDR3 region has the DNA TGTGCCAGCAGCGGGGGGACTAGACTCCACGAGCAGTACTTC. Amino acid sequence: CASSGGTRLHEQYF.